This T cell receptor beta chain was captured by sequencing in a study of beta chain features in type 1 diabetes. Study at large: Examination of sorted cells across all samples involved approximately 100,000,000 cells.

Every bit of the isolated RNA underwent reverse transcription, so sequencing read expressed TCRB transcripts. Repertoires were generated with immunoSEQ multiplex PCR, while TCRdb's copy carries only in-frame clones and drops some. Of fewer than 400,000 clones in the sample, approximately 9.9% were seen once. Notes on the study in general: For Type 1 diabetes patients, all four CD4+ subsets carried TCRB CDR3s that were moderately but significantly shorter. Type 1 diabetes patients had fewer VDJ junction insertions and more deletions. Within patients, naive, central memory and Treg TCRB repertoires seemed more similar than within healthy donors. Still unanswered here is whether HLA type influences TCRB rearrangement.

Concerning this clone itself: The antigen remains unidentified.

This clonotype was obtained from a man aged 25 to 45 with type 1 diabetes. Material: central memory CD4+ T cells from blood.

The CDR3 sequence: CAWSGPYEQYF. The CDR3 region has the DNA TGTGCCTGGAGTGGCCCCTACGAGCAGTACTTC. The chain employs TRBV30 and TRBJ2-7, with D unclear. CDR1 and CDR2 from the germline V gene are GTSNPN and SVGIG (reference sequence). V was pared by 1 base and J by 2 bases, with 3 bases between. CDR3 length: 11 amino acids.